One and the same sample provided the 13 T cell receptor beta chains below, sequenced in a study of radiotherapy plus CTLA-4 blockade in lung cancer. The table came from immunoSEQ multiplex PCR; TCRdb's copy has only in-frame clones and leaves some out. This table holds 55,000 to 65,000 clones, 70% to 80% found once. The material sequenced was peripheral blood, taken from a patient treated with radiotherapy plus ipilimumab. These TCRs come from a human donor with non-small cell lung cancer who had a complete response to radiotherapy plus ipilimumab.

This chain links TRBV27 with TRBJ1-6, with TRBD1 as a possible D gene (6 bases). V lost 9 bases and J 2 bases, leaving 23 bases between the germline ends. The V gene's germline CDR1 is MNHEY and CDR2 SMNVEV (reference sequence). The CDR3 is 18 amino acids. The CDR3 DNA follows: TGTGCCAGTCTGCTTTCCGGGACACCGTCAGCCTATAATTCACCCCTCCACTTT. This gives the protein CASLLSGTPSAYNSPLHF.

CDR3 in amino acids: CASSFPGAERGPYEQYF. In nucleotides, the CDR3 is TGTGCCAGCAGCTTCCCCGGAGCTGAGCGGGGTCCCTACGAGCAGTACTTC. The chain combines TRBV5-4 with TRBJ2-7, with 7 positions matching TRBD2. After removal of 2 bases from V and 2 bases from J, the junction contained 13 bases not matched to a gene. There are 17 residues in the CDR3. The V gene's germline CDR1 is SGHNT and CDR2 YYREEE (reference sequence).

The genes are TRBV5-1 and TRBJ1-6; no definite D call. The ends were cut back, 3 bases at V and 5 bases at J, with 12 bases in the middle. Germline CDR1 reads SGHRS; CDR2 reads YFSETQ. The CDR3 loop spans 15 amino acids. CDR3 bases: TGCGCCAGCAGCTCCTCGGGGAAGGATAATTCACCCCTCCACTTT. Translating gives CASSSSGKDNSPLHF.

The rearrangement uses TRBV7-9 and TRBJ2-2, with 7 bases identical to TRBD2. Germline V gene lookup returns CDR1 SEHNR and CDR2 FQNEAQ (reference sequence). CDR3 length equals 19 residues. Trimming at V came to 5 bases and at J to 5 bases, leaving 20 bases not matched to a gene. CDR3 sequence: CASSQGTSQTWGGTGELFF. CDR3 in DNA: TGTGCCAGCAGCCAAGGGACGTCGCAAACATGGGGGGGAACCGGGGAGCTGTTTTTT.

This clone has more than one count but fewer than ten. This chain joins TRBV10-2 and TRBJ2-5; the match to TRBD2 covers 8 bases. The J call may be in error: the DNA end matches TRBJ2-7 better. Per germline, CDR1 WSHSY and CDR2 SAAADI. The CDR3 covers 14 residues. CDR3 sequence: CASNPGTSTHEQYF. In DNA, the CDR3 is TGCGCCAGCAACCCCGGGACTAGTACCCACGAGCAGTACTTC.

J is TRBJ2-3 and V is TRBV9; tentative D call: TRBD2 (5 bases). Germline CDR1 and CDR2: SGDLS and YYNGEE. The V end was cut by 0 bases, the J end by 0 bases, with 11 bases between. There are 16 residues in the CDR3. The CDR3 spells CASSVGSGISTDTQYF. The CDR3 nucleotides are TGTGCCAGCAGCGTAGGGTCGGGGATTAGCACAGATACGCAGTATTTT.

In its sample, this clone was seen once. This sequence joins TRBV7-8 and TRBJ2-5, with a weak D call TRBD1 (5 bases). The DNA end is more similar to TRBJ2-7, so the J call may be wrong. CDR3 length: 13 residues. Germline V gene data show CDR1 as SGHVS and CDR2 as FQNEAQ. Here the CDR3 DNA reads TGTGCCAGCAGCAATAAATTGGGGCGCGAGCAGTACTTC. Protein sequence: CASSNKLGREQYF.

The chain joins TRBV10-2 to TRBJ1-2; tentative D call: TRBD1 (5 bases). Germline CDR1 reads WSHSY; CDR2 reads SAAADI. The germline V and J ends were trimmed by 2 bases and 1 base, with 17 bases remaining between them. The CDR3 sequence is 17 residues long. CDR3 sequence reads: CASSEASPGKLNYGYTF. The CDR3 DNA reads TGCGCCAGCAGTGAGGCCAGTCCAGGGAAACTTAACTATGGCTACACCTTC.

The J gene is TRBJ1-5, the V gene TRBV7-2; D gene ambiguous. V dropped 3 bases and J dropped 4 bases, with 7 bases sitting between them. Germline V gene sequence: CDR1 SGHTA, CDR2 FQGNSA. The length of the CDR3 is 13 residues. The CDR3, as DNA: TGTGCCAGCAGCTTCCAAGCTAATCAGCCCCAGCATTTT. It codes for CASSFQANQPQHF.

V usage is TRBV29-1 and J usage is TRBJ2-7; D is perhaps TRBD1 (5 bases). The V end was cut by 3 bases, the J end by 6 bases, with 15 bases between. The CDR3 runs 13 residues. Germline V gives CDR1 SQVTM, CDR2 ANQGSEA. DNA for the CDR3: TGCAGCGTTGAGGGTACAGGTCGGACCGAGCAGTACTTC. Its translation is CSVEGTGRTEQYF.

This chain links TRBV5-6 with TRBJ2-5; the match to TRBD2 covers 8 bases. The better agreement between TRBJ2-7 and the DNA end casts doubt on the J call. CDR1 SGHDT and CDR2 YYEEEE come from the germline V gene. This CDR3 is built from 17 residues. This CDR3 is CASSLYGRTSYSYEQYF. In DNA, the CDR3 is TGTGCCAGCAGCTTGTATGGGCGGACTAGCTACTCCTACGAGCAGTACTTC.

This rearrangement joins TRBV28 to TRBJ1-6; no firm D call. Trimming stripped 5 bases from V and 5 bases from J, with 13 bases between. The CDR3 is 15 amino acids. Germline CDR1 reads MDHEN; CDR2 reads SYDVKM. The chain's CDR3 is CASSGSSWNNSPLHF. The CDR3, as DNA: TGTGCCAGCAGTGGGAGTTCATGGAATAATTCACCCCTCCACTTT.

In this sample, this clone turned up a few times. The rearrangement links TRBV7-9 to TRBJ1-5; D not resolved. The CDR3 totals 18 residues. V lost 4 bases to trimming and J lost 0 bases, with 19 bases between them. Per the germline V gene, CDR1 is SEHNR and CDR2 is FQNEAQ (reference sequence). The CDR3 loop is CASSSTPLLTNSNQPQHF. In DNA, the CDR3 is TGTGCCAGCAGCTCCACTCCCCTCCTGACTAATAGCAATCAGCCCCAGCATTTT.